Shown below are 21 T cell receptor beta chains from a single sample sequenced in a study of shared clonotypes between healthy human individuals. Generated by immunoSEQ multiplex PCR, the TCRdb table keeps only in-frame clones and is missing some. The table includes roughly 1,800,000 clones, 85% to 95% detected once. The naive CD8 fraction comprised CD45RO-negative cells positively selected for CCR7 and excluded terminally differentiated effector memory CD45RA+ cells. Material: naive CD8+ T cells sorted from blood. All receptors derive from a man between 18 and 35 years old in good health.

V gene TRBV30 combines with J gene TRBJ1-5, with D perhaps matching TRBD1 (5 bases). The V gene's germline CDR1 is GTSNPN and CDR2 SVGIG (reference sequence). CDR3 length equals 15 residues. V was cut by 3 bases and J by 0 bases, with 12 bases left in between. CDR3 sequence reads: CAWSGTAYSNQPQHF. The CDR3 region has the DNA TGTGCCTGGAGCGGGACCGCCTATAGCAATCAGCCCCAGCATTTT.

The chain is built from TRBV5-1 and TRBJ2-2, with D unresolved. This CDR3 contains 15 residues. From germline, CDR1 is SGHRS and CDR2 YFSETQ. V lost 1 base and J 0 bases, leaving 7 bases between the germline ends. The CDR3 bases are TGCGCCAGCAGCTTGTCTGAAGCGAACACCGGGGAGCTGTTTTTT. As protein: CASSLSEANTGELFF.

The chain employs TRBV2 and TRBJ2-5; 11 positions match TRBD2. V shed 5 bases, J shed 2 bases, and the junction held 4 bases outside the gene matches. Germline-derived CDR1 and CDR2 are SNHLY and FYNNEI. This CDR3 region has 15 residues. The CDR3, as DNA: TGTGCCAGCAGTTGGGCTAGCGGGGGGCAAGAGACCCAGTACTTC. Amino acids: CASSWASGGQETQYF. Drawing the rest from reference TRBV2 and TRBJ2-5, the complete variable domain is EPEVTQTPSHQVTQMGQEVILRCVPISNHLYFYWYRQILGQKVEFLVSFYNNEISEKSEIFDDQFSVERPDGSNFTLKIRSTKLEDSAMYFCASSWASGGQETQYFGPGTRLLVL.

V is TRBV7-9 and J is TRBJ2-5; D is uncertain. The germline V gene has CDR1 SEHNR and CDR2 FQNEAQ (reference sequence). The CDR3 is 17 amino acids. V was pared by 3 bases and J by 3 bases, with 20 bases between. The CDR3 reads CASSFRIGPGVEETQYF. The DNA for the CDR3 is TGTGCCAGCAGCTTTCGGATTGGGCCTGGAGTGGAAGAGACCCAGTACTTC.

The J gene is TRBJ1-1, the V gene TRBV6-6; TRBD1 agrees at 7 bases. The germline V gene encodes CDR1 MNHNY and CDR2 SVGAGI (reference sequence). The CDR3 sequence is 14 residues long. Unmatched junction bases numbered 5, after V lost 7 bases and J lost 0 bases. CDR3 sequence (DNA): TGTGCCAGCATAGGGGACAGTCTGAACACTGAAGCTTTCTTT. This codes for CASIGDSLNTEAFF.

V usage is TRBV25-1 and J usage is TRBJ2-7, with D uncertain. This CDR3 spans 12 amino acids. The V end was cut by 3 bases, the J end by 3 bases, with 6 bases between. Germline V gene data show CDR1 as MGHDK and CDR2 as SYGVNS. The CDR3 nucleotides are TGTGCCAGCAGTGACAGCGACTACGAGCAGTACTTC. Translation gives CASSDSDYEQYF.

The CDR3 spells CASSLESFINSPLHF. The CDR3 bases are TGTGCCAGCAGCCTCGAATCGTTTATAAATTCACCCCTCCACTTT. The chain links TRBV5-5 to TRBJ1-6; D ambiguous. Trimming pared 4 bases from V and 7 bases from J, leaving 15 bases between. Germline loops: CDR1 SGHKS, CDR2 YYEKEE (reference sequence). This CDR3 has 15 amino acids.

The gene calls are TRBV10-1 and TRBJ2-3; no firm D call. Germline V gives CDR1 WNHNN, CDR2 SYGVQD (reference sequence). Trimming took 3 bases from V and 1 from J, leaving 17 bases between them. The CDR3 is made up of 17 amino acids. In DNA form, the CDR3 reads TGCGCCAGCAGTGACGACTTGTTACCCTCCGGCACAGATACGCAGTATTTT. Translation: CASSDDLLPSGTDTQYF.

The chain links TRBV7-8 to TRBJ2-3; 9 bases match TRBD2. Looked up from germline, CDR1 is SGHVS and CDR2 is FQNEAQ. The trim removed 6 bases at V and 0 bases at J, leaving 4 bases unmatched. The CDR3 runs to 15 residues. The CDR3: CASSPSGASTDTQYF. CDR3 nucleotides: TGTGCCAGCAGTCCTAGCGGGGCTAGCACAGATACGCAGTATTTT.

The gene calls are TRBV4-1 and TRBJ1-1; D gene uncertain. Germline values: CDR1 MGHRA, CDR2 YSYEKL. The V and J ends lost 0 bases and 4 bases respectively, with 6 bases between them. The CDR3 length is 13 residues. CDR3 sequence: CASSQENPTEAFF. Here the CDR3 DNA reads TGCGCCAGCAGCCAAGAAAACCCCACTGAAGCTTTCTTT.

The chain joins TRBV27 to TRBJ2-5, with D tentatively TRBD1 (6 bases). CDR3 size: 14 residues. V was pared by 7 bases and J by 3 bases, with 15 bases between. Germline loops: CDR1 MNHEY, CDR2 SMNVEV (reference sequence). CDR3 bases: TGTGCCAGCACCCCTGGGGCAGGGGAAGAGACCCAGTACTTC. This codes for CASTPGAGEETQYF.

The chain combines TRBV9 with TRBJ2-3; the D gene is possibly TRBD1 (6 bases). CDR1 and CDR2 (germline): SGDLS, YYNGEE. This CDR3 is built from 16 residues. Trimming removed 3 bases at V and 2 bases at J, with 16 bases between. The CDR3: CASSGFGQPHTDTQYF. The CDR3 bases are TGTGCCAGCAGCGGATTCGGACAGCCGCACACAGATACGCAGTATTTT.

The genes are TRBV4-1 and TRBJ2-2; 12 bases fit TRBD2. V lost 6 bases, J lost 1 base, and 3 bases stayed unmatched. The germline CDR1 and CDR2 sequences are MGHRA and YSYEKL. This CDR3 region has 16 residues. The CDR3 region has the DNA TGCGCCAGCAGACCGACTAGCGGGGGGAACACCGGGGAGCTGTTTTTT. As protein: CASRPTSGGNTGELFF.

The CDR3 DNA is TGTGCCAGCAGCTTGAAATGGCAGGGGAACGAGCAGTACTTC. Encoded protein: CASSLKWQGNEQYF. The chain carries TRBV5-6 and TRBJ2-7, with D possibly TRBD1 on 6 matching bases. In germline, CDR1 is SGHDT, CDR2 YYEEEE. V was shortened by 1 base and J by 5 bases, with 13 bases between the two germline ends. The CDR3 is 14 residues long.

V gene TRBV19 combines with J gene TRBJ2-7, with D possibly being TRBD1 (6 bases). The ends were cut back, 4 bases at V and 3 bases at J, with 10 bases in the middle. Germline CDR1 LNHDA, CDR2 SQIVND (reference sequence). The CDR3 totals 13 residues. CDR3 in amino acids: CASSKMDSYEQYF. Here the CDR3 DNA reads TGTGCCAGTAGTAAAATGGACAGCTACGAGCAGTACTTC.

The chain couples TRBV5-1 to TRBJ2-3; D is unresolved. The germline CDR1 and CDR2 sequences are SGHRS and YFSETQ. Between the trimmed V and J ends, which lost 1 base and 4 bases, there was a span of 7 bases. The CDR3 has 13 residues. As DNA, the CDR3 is TGCGCCAGCAGCTTGAGCGACCCAGATACGCAGTATTTT. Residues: CASSLSDPDTQYF. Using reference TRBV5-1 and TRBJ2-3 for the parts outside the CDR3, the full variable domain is KAGVTQTPRYLIKTRGQQVTLSCSPISGHRSVSWYQQTPGQGLQFLFEYFSETQRNKGNFPGRFSGRQFSNSRSEMNVSTLELGDSALYLCASSLSDPDTQYFGPGTRLTVL.

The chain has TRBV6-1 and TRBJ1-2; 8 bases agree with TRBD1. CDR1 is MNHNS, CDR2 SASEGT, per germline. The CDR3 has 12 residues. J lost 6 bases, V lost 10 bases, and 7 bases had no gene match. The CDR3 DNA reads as TGTGCCACCAGAGAACAGGGGGATGGCTACACCTTC. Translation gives CATREQGDGYTF.

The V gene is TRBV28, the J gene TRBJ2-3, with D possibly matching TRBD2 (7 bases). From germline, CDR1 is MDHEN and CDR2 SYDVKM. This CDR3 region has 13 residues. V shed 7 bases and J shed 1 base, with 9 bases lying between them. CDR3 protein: CASMGGRTDTQYF. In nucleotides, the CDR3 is TGTGCCAGCATGGGGGGGCGCACAGATACGCAGTATTTT.

CDR3 bases: TGTGCCAGCAGTTACCAGGGCCACGAGCAGTACTTC. Translation gives CASSYQGHEQYF. The V and J genes are TRBV6-5 and TRBJ2-7; tentative D call: TRBD1 (5 bases). The CDR3 extends over 12 amino acids. In germline, CDR1 is MNHEY, CDR2 SVGAGI. V dropped 2 bases and J dropped 5 bases, with 7 bases sitting between them.

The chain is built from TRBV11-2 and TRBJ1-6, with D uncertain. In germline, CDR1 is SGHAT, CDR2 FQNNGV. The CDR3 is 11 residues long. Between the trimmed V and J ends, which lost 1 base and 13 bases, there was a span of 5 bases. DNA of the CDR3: TGTGCCAGCAGCTTAGGGGGTCCCCTCCACTTT. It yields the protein CASSLGGPLHF.

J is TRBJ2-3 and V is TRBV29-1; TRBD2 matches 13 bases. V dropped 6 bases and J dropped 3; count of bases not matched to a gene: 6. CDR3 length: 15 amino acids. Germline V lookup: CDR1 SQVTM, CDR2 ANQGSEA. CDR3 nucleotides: TGCAGCGTCTCCTCACTAGCGGGGGGGACAGATACGCAGTATTTT. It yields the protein CSVSSLAGGTDTQYF.